A single sample gave rise to the 31 T cell receptor beta chains below, sequenced in a study of T cell responses to AZD1222 COVID-19 vaccine. Sequenced by immunoSEQ multiplex PCR; TCRdb stores in-frame clones only, minus some. The data contain about 150,000 clones, over 90% of them singletons. This specimen was peripheral blood, taken 28 days after the second AZD1222 dose. These receptors all come from an adult who received the AZD1222 COVID-19 vaccine.

In its sample, this clone was seen a few times. The chain employs TRBV18 and TRBJ1-2; no definite D call. The CDR3 extends over 14 amino acids. CDR1 is KGHSH and CDR2 is LQKENI in the germline V gene. V lost 4 bases, J lost 5 bases, and 14 bases lay in between. CDR3 in DNA: TGTGCCAGCTCACGGGGAGGCAGCCAATATGGCTACACCTTC. Amino acids: CASSRGGSQYGYTF. Together with reference TRBV18 and TRBJ1-2, the CDR3 gives the full variable domain: NAGVMQNPRHLVRRRGQEARLRCSPMKGHSHVYWYRQLPEEGLKFMVYLQKENIIDESGMPKERFSAEFPKEGPSILRIQQVVRGDSAAYFCASSRGGSQYGYTFGSGTRLTVV.

This chain connects TRBV30 to TRBJ2-5; D remains unclear. With 0 bases removed from V and 7 bases from J, the gap between germline ends came to 6 bases. CDR3 size: 11 residues. Germline CDR1 GTSNPN, CDR2 SVGIG (reference sequence). For the CDR3, the DNA is TGTGCCTGGAGTGTGTTGGGGACCCAGTACTTC. This codes for CAWSVLGTQYF.

The table lists this clone with a count of one. CDR3 DNA sequence: TGTGCCACCTCAAAAAGATCTAGCAATCAGCCCCAGCATTTT. It yields the protein CATSKRSSNQPQHF. This rearrangement joins TRBV15 to TRBJ1-5; D is uncertain. V was pared by 8 bases and J by 0 bases, with 11 bases between. The CDR3 loop spans 14 amino acids. Germline CDR1 is LNHNV and CDR2 is YYDKDF (reference sequence).

The chain joins TRBV12-5 to TRBJ1-2; no clear D gene. The CDR3 runs to 14 residues. In germline, CDR1 is LGHNT, CDR2 FRNRAP. V was clipped by 0 bases and J by 4 bases, with 9 bases between them. The CDR3, as DNA: TGTGCTAGTGGTTTGGTACTTCCGTCCTATGGCTACACCTTC. Amino acid sequence: CASGLVLPSYGYTF.

The V call is TRBV2, the J call TRBJ1-6, with a possible D match to TRBD1 (5 bases). Trimming took 7 bases from V and 7 from J, leaving 14 bases between them. The germline gives CDR1 SNHLY, CDR2 FYNNEI. The CDR3 is 14 residues long. The CDR3 coding sequence is TGTGCCAGCAACGGAGGGGTCGGGAATTCACCCCTCCACTTT. It translates to CASNGGVGNSPLHF.

The chain links TRBV3-1 (or the pseudogene TRBV3-2) to TRBJ1-6; D not certain. This CDR3 has 11 amino acids. The germline CDR1 and CDR2 sequences are LGHDT and YNNKEL (reference sequence). Trimming left V 6 bases short and J 8 bases short, with 5 bases between. The CDR3 is CASSRDSPLHF. Written as DNA, the CDR3 is TGTGCCAGCAGTCGAGATTCACCCCTCCACTTT.

This chain links TRBV6-5 with TRBJ2-1, with 14 bases fitting TRBD2. V dropped 6 bases and J dropped 6; count of bases not matched to a gene: 4. Germline loops: CDR1 MNHEY, CDR2 SVGAGI. The CDR3 runs to 15 residues. This chain's CDR3 is CASRPGTSGSNEQFF. The CDR3 region has the DNA TGTGCCAGCAGGCCCGGGACTAGCGGGAGCAATGAGCAGTTCTTC.

The chain recombines TRBV7-2 with TRBJ2-7; 7 bases fit TRBD1. The CDR3 has 15 residues. With V trimmed by 6 bases and J by 4 bases, 12 bases remained unmatched. CDR1 is SGHTA, CDR2 FQGNSA, per germline. CDR3 protein: CASRQGTGAGYEQYF. In DNA, the CDR3 is TGTGCCAGCAGACAAGGAACAGGGGCCGGGTACGAGCAGTACTTC.

CDR3 in amino acids: CASSPLTTASDYGYTF. CDR3 nucleotide sequence: TGTGCCAGCTCACCGTTAACGACAGCGTCGGACTATGGCTACACCTTC. The J gene is TRBJ1-2, the V gene TRBV18; the D gene is possibly TRBD1 (5 bases). This CDR3 region has 16 residues. V was clipped by 3 bases and J by 3 bases, with 17 bases between them. From germline, CDR1 is KGHSH and CDR2 LQKENI.

V gene TRBV4-2 combines with J gene TRBJ2-1; TRBD2 matches 13 bases. There are 19 residues in the CDR3. The junction had 12 bases not matched to a gene; V was cut back by 3 bases and J by 4 bases. Germline CDR1 is LGHNA and CDR2 is YNFKEQ. The CDR3 sequence is CASSQTSGGSSPAYNEQFF. The CDR3 nucleotides are TGTGCCAGCAGCCAGACTAGCGGGGGGTCTTCGCCCGCGTACAATGAGCAGTTCTTC.

This sequence joins TRBV4-1 and TRBJ1-2; 9 bases are shared with TRBD1. This CDR3 is 16 amino acids long. The germline gives CDR1 MGHRA, CDR2 YSYEKL. Unmatched junction bases numbered 10, after V lost 1 base and J lost 7 bases. Written as DNA, the CDR3 is TGCGCCAGCAGCCAAGCGGGACAGGGAGGTTATGGTGGCTACACCTTC. As protein: CASSQAGQGGYGGYTF.

In DNA form, the CDR3 reads TGCGCCAGCAGCCAAGTCGGGACGAACTATGGCTACACCTTC. Translating gives CASSQVGTNYGYTF. The gene calls are TRBV4-1 and TRBJ1-2; D possibly corresponds to TRBD1 (5 bases). CDR3 size: 14 residues. V lost 1 base and J lost 2, with 8 bases in between. Germline CDR1 MGHRA, CDR2 YSYEKL.

The genes are TRBV7-3 and TRBJ1-6; no reliable D call. The CDR3 has 14 amino acids. From germline, CDR1 is SGHTA and CDR2 FQGTGA. Trimming took off 0 bases at V and 10 bases at J, with 10 bases between the two ends. In DNA form, the CDR3 reads TGTGCCAGCAGCTTAACGGCGACGACATCACCCCTCCACTTT. Translation gives CASSLTATTSPLHF. The full variable domain, in which reference TRBV7-3 and TRBJ1-6 provide the parts outside the CDR3, is GAGVSQTPSNKVTEKGKYVELRCDPISGHTALYWYRQSLGQGPEFLIYFQGTGAADDSGLPNDRFFAVRPEGSVSTLKIQRTERGDSAVYLCASSLTATTSPLHFGNGTRLTVT.

This clone appeared once. The chain links TRBV6-5 to TRBJ1-2, with 10 bases identical to TRBD1. V lost 2 bases and J lost 4; bases outside the gene matches: 1. Germline V lookup: CDR1 MNHEY, CDR2 SVGAGI. The CDR3 extends over 14 amino acids. In DNA, the CDR3 is TGTGCCAGCAGTTACGGGGACAGGGGCTATGGCTACACCTTC. Protein: CASSYGDRGYGYTF.

The chain joins TRBV27 to TRBJ1-2; D call uncertain. The germline V and J ends were trimmed by 7 bases and 0 bases, with 15 bases remaining between them. The CDR3 is 15 amino acids. From germline, CDR1 is MNHEY and CDR2 SMNVEV (reference sequence). This CDR3 is CASKGGNPSNYGYTF. The CDR3 nucleotides are TGTGCCAGCAAGGGAGGCAACCCCTCTAACTATGGCTACACCTTC.

This CDR3 reads CAWSVVGSTEAFF. The DNA for the CDR3 is TGTGCCTGGAGTGTGGTGGGTTCGACTGAAGCTTTCTTT. J is TRBJ1-1 and V is TRBV30; no reliable D call. The V gene's germline CDR1 is GTSNPN and CDR2 SVGIG (reference sequence). The CDR3 spans 13 residues. The V gene lost 0 bases and the J gene lost 5 bases, with 10 bases spanning the gap.

The rearrangement joins TRBV20-1 to TRBJ2-1, with unresolved D. V was clipped by 3 bases and J by 5 bases, with 11 bases between them. Germline CDR1 reads DFQATT; CDR2 reads SNEGSKA (reference sequence). CDR3 length equals 13 residues. The CDR3 DNA follows: TGCAGTGCTAGTCCAGCGAACCACAATGAGCAGTTCTTC. Translating it yields CSASPANHNEQFF.

This clone was seen a single time. This chain uses TRBV3-1 (or the pseudogene TRBV3-2) with TRBJ1-3, with a possible D match to TRBD1 (6 bases). Per the germline V gene, CDR1 is LGHDT and CDR2 is YNNKEL (reference sequence). Trimming shortened V by 0 bases and J by 3 bases, and 15 bases separated the two germline ends. This CDR3 is built from 17 residues. The CDR3 sequence is CASSQEVGGVIGNTIYF. The CDR3 bases are TGTGCCAGCAGCCAAGAAGTTGGGGGCGTGATTGGAAACACCATATATTTT.

This clone was recorded only once. The chain has TRBV9 and TRBJ1-1; D call uncertain. V lost 1 base and J lost 7, with 8 bases in between. Germline V gene lookup returns CDR1 SGDLS and CDR2 YYNGEE. The CDR3 length is 12 residues. CDR3 protein: CASSVNGLEAFF. The CDR3 bases are TGTGCCAGCAGCGTAAACGGTCTTGAAGCTTTCTTT. The full variable domain, completed using reference TRBV9 and TRBJ1-1, is DSGVTQTPKHLITATGQRVTLRCSPRSGDLSVYWYQQSLDQGLQFLIQYYNGEERAKGNILERFSAQQFPDLHSELNLSSLELGDSALYFCASSVNGLEAFFGQGTRLTVV.

The chain carries TRBV5-1 and TRBJ2-1; D is perhaps TRBD1 (6 bases). The ends were cut back, 4 bases at V and 0 bases at J, with 14 bases in the middle. The CDR3 runs to 16 residues. In germline, CDR1 is SGHRS, CDR2 YFSETQ. The CDR3 nucleotides are TGCGCCAGCAGCCCCCCTTCCAGGGGCTCCTACAATGAGCAGTTCTTC. This gives the protein CASSPPSRGSYNEQFF.

V gene TRBV5-6 combines with J gene TRBJ2-1; D unresolved. V dropped 4 bases and J dropped 6 bases, with 5 bases sitting between them. Looked up from germline, CDR1 is SGHDT and CDR2 is YYEEEE. The CDR3 has 11 residues. The CDR3 nucleotides are TGTGCCAGCAGCCAAATCAATGAGCAGTTCTTC. Encoded protein: CASSQINEQFF.

This clone was found once. This chain links TRBV28 with TRBJ1-6; D ambiguous. The CDR3 runs 13 residues. From germline, CDR1 is MDHEN and CDR2 SYDVKM. Here the CDR3 reads CASLLHYNSPLHF. The CDR3 DNA reads as TGTGCTTCACTGCTCCACTATAATTCACCCCTCCACTTT.

In its sample, this clone was seen a few times. CDR3 sequence: CASSAGLAGVNEQFF. The CDR3 coding sequence is TGTGCCAGCAGTGCGGGACTAGCGGGAGTCAATGAGCAGTTCTTC. The chain is built from TRBV6-4 and TRBJ2-1; 14 bases line up with TRBD2. Germline trimming cut 4 bases from V and 6 bases from J; bases unmatched to any gene: 2. This CDR3 is 15 amino acids long. Germline V CDR1 and CDR2: MRHNA, SNTAGT.

This chain joins TRBV7-9 and TRBJ1-3; D not resolved. The CDR3 contains 15 residues. The germline V gene encodes CDR1 SEHNR and CDR2 FQNEAQ (reference sequence). Trimming cost V 9 bases and J 3 bases, with 18 bases left between them. The CDR3 DNA follows: TGTGCCAGTCGCAGAGGGAGCCCGGGTGGAAACACCATATATTTT. Protein sequence: CASRRGSPGGNTIYF. The whole variable domain, remainder taken from reference TRBV7-9 and TRBJ1-3, is DTGVSQNPRHKITKRGQNVTFRCDPISEHNRLYWYRQTLGQGPEFLTYFQNEAQLEKSRLLSDRFSAERPKGSFSTLEIQRTEQGDSAMYLCASRRGSPGGNTIYFGEGSWLTVV.

The chain has TRBV2 and TRBJ2-1; D gene ambiguous. CDR3 length: 11 residues. Per the germline V gene, CDR1 is SNHLY and CDR2 is FYNNEI. V lost 4 bases and J lost 5, with 3 bases in between. The CDR3 DNA reads TGTGCCAGCAGTGCCGACAATGAGCAGTTCTTC. Its protein product is CASSADNEQFF.

V gene TRBV19 combines with J gene TRBJ1-4, with D possibly matching TRBD1 (6 bases). The germline V and J ends were trimmed by 3 bases and 7 bases, with 18 bases remaining between them. The CDR3 spans 16 residues. Germline loops: CDR1 LNHDA, CDR2 SQIVND (reference sequence). The CDR3 nucleotides are TGTGCCAGTAGTATCGGGGGGGCACCTTCGGCTGAAAAACTGTTTTTT. The encoded protein is CASSIGGAPSAEKLFF.

The rearrangement joins TRBV6-5 to TRBJ2-7; 7 nucleotides align to TRBD1. The V gene end was trimmed by 5 bases and the J gene end by 6 bases; junction bases not matched to a gene: 4. The germline CDR1 and CDR2 sequences are MNHEY and SVGAGI. The CDR3 covers 12 residues. The CDR3 DNA is TGTGCCAGCAGTAGACAGGGTGGCGAGCAGTACTTC. The encoded protein is CASSRQGGEQYF.

A single count supports this clone. The rearrangement uses TRBV3-1 (or the pseudogene TRBV3-2) and TRBJ2-1; 14 nucleotides line up with TRBD2. V shed 4 bases, J shed 7 bases, and the junction held 15 bases outside the gene matches. The length of the CDR3 is 19 residues. Germline-derived CDR1 and CDR2 are LGHDT and YNNKEL (reference sequence). CDR3 nucleotide sequence: TGTGCCAGCAGCCCGAGCGGACTAGCGGGGGGCCTTGGATGGAATGAGCAGTTCTTC. This translates into CASSPSGLAGGLGWNEQFF.

The V call is TRBV5-6, the J call TRBJ1-2; D is undetermined. CDR1 is SGHDT and CDR2 is YYEEEE in the germline V gene. This CDR3 has 14 amino acids. The ends were cut back, 1 base at V and 7 bases at J, with 14 bases in the middle. Here the CDR3 reads CASSLWGLPRGYTF. The CDR3 DNA reads as TGTGCCAGCAGCTTGTGGGGTTTGCCGCGTGGCTACACCTTC.

The V and J genes are TRBV9 and TRBJ2-7; 7 bases align to TRBD1. The germline V gene encodes CDR1 SGDLS and CDR2 YYNGEE. This CDR3 comprises 15 residues. J gave up 8 bases and V 3 bases, and 14 bases lay outside the gene matches. The CDR3 coding sequence is TGTGCCAGCAGCGACGCCGGGACAGCCGAAGTAAAGCAGTACTTC. Translated, it gives CASSDAGTAEVKQYF. Using reference TRBV9 and TRBJ2-7 for the parts outside the CDR3, the full variable domain is DSGVTQTPKHLITATGQRVTLRCSPRSGDLSVYWYQQSLDQGLQFLIQYYNGEERAKGNILERFSAQQFPDLHSELNLSSLELGDSALYFCASSDAGTAEVKQYFGPGTRLTVT.

The chain employs TRBV9 and TRBJ2-5; a possible D gene is TRBD2 (6 bases). Trimming stripped 2 bases from V and 1 base from J, with 9 bases between. Germline V CDR1 and CDR2: SGDLS, YYNGEE. The CDR3 length is 14 residues. CDR3 coding DNA: TGTGCCAGCAGCGTCGGAGGGACCCAAGAGACCCAGTACTTC. As protein: CASSVGGTQETQYF.